Listed below are T cell receptor beta chains from one sample, sequenced in a study of control samples from healthy donors and cancer patients. Libraries were prepared by immunoSEQ multiplex PCR; TCRdb keeps only in-frame clonotypes and omits some of them. The data hold about 100,000 clones, with around four fifths observed a single time. Sequenced material: blood. These receptors were obtained from a man younger than 45 in good health. Both conserved end residues are part of each CDR3. Each record gives: CDR3 length, J gene, clone size, V gene, D gene, CDR3 DNA, CDR3 protein. D genes are given only for firm matches. Part of the rows lack a size; the others show once, few, many or a class for expanded clones.

13 | TRBJ2-3 | once | TRBV6-1 | - | TGTGCCAGCAGTGAAGTCTCCGGAGATACGCAGTATTTT | CASSEVSGDTQYF
17 | TRBJ2-3 | - | TRBV7-2 | - | TGTGCCAGCTCGACCATAGAAGCCCTCCCTAGCACAGATACGCAGTATTTT | CASSTIEALPSTDTQYF
13 | TRBJ1-1 | few | TRBV6-2/TRBV6-3 | - | TGTGCCAGCAGTTATGGGAGTGCGACTGAAGCTTTCTTT | CASSYGSATEAFF
16 | TRBJ1-5 | - | TRBV6-6 | - | TGTGCCAGCAGCCGTATCCGGACGGATAGCAATCAGCCCCAGCATTTT | CASSRIRTDSNQPQHF
13 | TRBJ2-4 | - | TRBV5-8 | - | TGTGCCAGCAGCTTGTTACAGAAAAACATTCAGTACTTC | CASSLLQKNIQYF
14 | TRBJ2-3 | - | TRBV2 | - | TGTGCCAGCAGTGAAGTCAGAGGCGGGGATACGCAGTATTTT | CASSEVRGGDTQYF
15 | TRBJ2-7 | few | TRBV29-1 | - | TGCAGCGTTGAAGAAGCGTCGGCAGCCGCCTACGAGCAGTACTTC | CSVEEASAAAYEQYF
13 | TRBJ2-1 | - | TRBV29-1 | TRBD2 | TGCAGCGCCTGGACTAGCGGGGGGAACGAGCAGTTCTTC | CSAWTSGGNEQFF
17 | TRBJ1-1 | - | TRBV11-3 | TRBD1 | TGTGCCAGCAGCTTAGAAGGGGGACAGGGCCGACGTGTTGAAGCTTTCTTT | CASSLEGGQGRRVEAFF
10 | TRBJ1-1 | - | TRBV29-1 | - | TGCAGCGTCGAAGAAGGCGTCACTTTCTTT | CSVEEGVTFF
19 | TRBJ1-6 | few | TRBV7-8 | - | TGTGCCAGCAGCTTAGGACCCGGCCATAGGAGCTCCTATAATTCACCCCTCCACTTT | CASSLGPGHRSSYNSPLHF
16 | TRBJ1-5 | - | TRBV5-8 | - | TGTGCCAGCAGCTCACAGGGAGCGGAGGACAATCAGCCCCAGCATTTT | CASSSQGAEDNQPQHF
13 | TRBJ1-2 | - | TRBV12-3/TRBV12-4 | - | TGTGCCAGCAGTTTAACACCGAACTATGGCTACACCTTC | CASSLTPNYGYTF
15 | TRBJ1-1 | - | TRBV28 | TRBD1 | TGTGCCAGCAGTGGACAGGGGGCGGGGGACACTGAAGCTTTCTTT | CASSGQGAGDTEAFF
13 | TRBJ2-7 | - | TRBV12-3/TRBV12-4 | TRBD1 | TGTGCCAGCACTCAGGGGGCGGGGTACGAGCAGTACTTC | CASTQGAGYEQYF
16 | TRBJ2-7 | - | TRBV7-2 | TRBD1 | TGTGCCAGCAGCTTAGGGTCAGGGGGCATCTCCTACGAGCAGTACTTC | CASSLGSGGISYEQYF
15 | TRBJ1-5 | - | TRBV6-5 | - | TGTGCCAGCAGCGCGTCCCAGAGAAGCAATCAGCCCCAGCATTTT | CASSASQRSNQPQHF
12 | TRBJ1-4 | - | TRBV18 | - | TGTGCCAGCTCACCGGGGGGTGAAAAACTGTTTTTT | CASSPGGEKLFF
14 | TRBJ1-1 | - | TRBV19 | - | TGTGCCAGTAGTATCGGGGGGGAGGACACTGAAGCTTTCTTT | CASSIGGEDTEAFF
13 | TRBJ1-6 | - | TRBV27 | - | TGTGCCAGCAGTTTAGGGGACCCCGCACCCCTCCACTTT | CASSLGDPAPLHF
14 | TRBJ1-4 | - | TRBV25-1 | TRBD1 | TGTGCCAGCAGTGACACAGGGGCTAATGAAAAACTGTTTTTT | CASSDTGANEKLFF
16 | TRBJ2-1 | - | TRBV7-9 | TRBD2 | TGTGCCAGCAGCTTAAGCCTAGCGGGGGGGCAGGGTGAGCAGTTCTTC | CASSLSLAGGQGEQFF
13 | TRBJ2-2 | - | TRBV2 | - | TGTGCCAGCAATTCTAGGGGGTCCGGGGAGCTGCTTTTT | CASNSRGSGELLF
16 | TRBJ1-4 | - | TRBV25-1 | - | TGTGCCAGCAGTGAATTCAGGGATTGGACTAATGAAAAACTGTTTTTT | CASSEFRDWTNEKLFF
15 | TRBJ2-6 | few | TRBV28 | - | TGTGCCAGCAGAGTAACAGGCTCTGGGGCCAACGTCCTGACTTTC | CASRVTGSGANVLTF
14 | TRBJ2-1 | - | TRBV3-1/TRBV3-2 | - | TGTGCCAGCAGCCCCCTTAGCTCCTACAATGAGCAGTTCTTC | CASSPLSSYNEQFF
14 | TRBJ1-2 | - | TRBV5-1 | - | TGCGCCAGCAGCTTGTATCCGACAGACAACGGCTACACCTTC | CASSLYPTDNGYTF